These 23 T cell receptor beta chains were all obtained from the same sample, sequenced in a study of blood T cells in healthy people across ages. For the second PCR, which ran for roughly 6 to 11 cycles, a sample-barcoded 5' primer and a J-beta primer mix were used. TCRdb processed the 5' RACE reads anew with MiXCR; each CDR3 protein has one entry. In the table there are around 670,000 distinct CDR3 sequences, roughly 31% of which are singletons. The sequenced sample was blood. Receptors were obtained from an elderly woman in good health.

This clonotype turned up a few times. The genes are TRBV2 and TRBJ1-2; 7 nucleotides line up with TRBD1. Germline lookup yields CDR1 SNHLY and CDR2 FYNNEI. V lost 8 bases, J lost 4 bases, and 16 bases stayed unmatched. This CDR3 contains 16 residues. This chain's CDR3 is CASATIGQEVVYGYTF. The CDR3 DNA sequence: TGTGCCAGCGCGACAATAGGACAGGAAGTCGTCTATGGCTACACCTTC. The full variable domain, with the rest looked up from reference TRBV2 and TRBJ1-2, is EPEVTQTPSHQVTQMGQEVILRCVPISNHLYFYWYRQILGQKVEFLVSFYNNEISEKSEIFDDQFSVERPDGSNFTLKIRSTKLEDSAMYFCASATIGQEVVYGYTFGSGTRLTVV.

V and J are TRBV7-2 and TRBJ2-7, with D perhaps TRBD1 or TRBD2 (5 bases each). From germline, CDR1 is SGHTA and CDR2 FQGNSA. The CDR3 contains 18 residues. Trimming pared 5 bases from V and 3 bases from J, leaving 26 bases between. CDR3 nucleotide sequence: TGTGCCAGCAGCCCACCCTGGACCCGGGACCGCGACTTCTACGAGCAGTACTTC. It yields the protein CASSPPWTRDRDFYEQYF. Full variable domain (outside the CDR3, taken from reference TRBV7-2 and TRBJ2-7): GAGVSQSPSNKVTEKGKDVELRCDPISGHTALYWYRQSLGQGLEFLIYFQGNSAPDKSGLPSDRFSAERTGGSVSTLTIQRTQQEDSAVYLCASSPPWTRDRDFYEQYFGPGTRLTVT.

Concerning this clonotype itself: Its ends do not fully match the called genes, so a read error is possible. The chain has TRBV6-2 or TRBV6-3 and TRBJ2-7; D not certain. The CDR3 is 11 amino acids. Germline lookup yields CDR1 MNHEY and CDR2 SVGEGT. The CDR3 region has the DNA TGCGCCAGCAACGACCTCTACGAGCAGTACTTC. Protein: CASNDLYEQYF.

This clonotype was found many times. The chain employs TRBV7-2 and TRBJ1-1, with D tentatively TRBD1 (5 bases). The V end was cut by 5 bases, the J end by 3 bases, with 13 bases between. CDR1 is SGHTA, CDR2 FQGNSA, per germline. CDR3 size: 14 residues. The CDR3 coding sequence is TGTGCCAGCAGCCTACGGGGGGGTGACACTGAAGCTTTCTTT. Translated, it gives CASSLRGGDTEAFF.

Of note for this clonotype: A read error may explain this, as a much larger clone is one base away. CDR3 sequence reads: CASSPLDMGLRVGGYTF. The CDR3 nucleotides read TGCGCCAGCAGCCCCCTCGACATGGGCTTGCGGGTCGGAGGCTACACCTTC. The gene calls are TRBV4-1 and TRBJ1-2; D gene unclear. The CDR3 runs 17 residues. From germline, CDR1 is MGHRA and CDR2 YSYEKL. Trimming stripped 4 bases from V and 8 bases from J, with 26 bases between.

This sequence joins TRBV30 and TRBJ2-7, with D hard to call. Near its end, the DNA agrees better with TRBJ2-5, so the J call may be wrong. The CDR3 sequence is 12 residues long. Germline V gene sequence: CDR1 GTSNPN, CDR2 SVGIG (reference sequence). Written as DNA, the CDR3 is TGTGCCTGGAGTCAGGACGAGGAGACCCAGTACTTC. Its translation: CAWSQDEETQYF.

The chain joins TRBV12-3 or TRBV12-4 to TRBJ2-3; no clear D. CDR3 size: 16 residues. V was clipped by 7 bases and J by 4 bases, with 21 bases between them. CDR3 in DNA: TGTGCCAGCACCTCCCGTAACAGAGTGGGGTCAGATACGCAGTATTTT. It encodes CASTSRNRVGSDTQYF.

The rearrangement links TRBV12-3 or TRBV12-4 to TRBJ2-1, with a weak D call TRBD2 (5 bases). Trimming cost V 7 bases and J 4 bases, with 17 bases left between them. This CDR3 contains 15 residues. CDR3 protein: CASTLLTNRYNEQFF. The CDR3 bases are TGTGCCAGCACCCTCCTGACTAACCGATACAATGAGCAGTTCTTC.

This clonotype appeared many times. This chain joins TRBV6-5 and TRBJ2-7; possible D gene TRBD1, 6 bases. This CDR3 has 13 residues. Trimming cost V 6 bases and J 3 bases, with 12 bases left between them. Per the germline V gene, CDR1 is MNHEY and CDR2 is SVGAGI. CDR3 sequence reads: CASSGTTSYEQYF. The CDR3 nucleotides read TGTGCCAGCAGCGGGACAACCAGCTACGAGCAGTACTTC.

The DNA of the CDR3 is TGCGCCAGCAGCCAAGATCGCAGGACCTCTGGAAACACCATATATTTT. Protein: CASSQDRRTSGNTIYF. The rearrangement uses TRBV4-3 and TRBJ1-3; no definite D call. Germline values: CDR1 LGHNA, CDR2 YSLEER. Between the trimmed V and J ends, which lost 0 bases and 0 bases, there was a span of 9 bases. This CDR3 is 16 amino acids long.

V is TRBV5-1 and J is TRBJ2-2; TRBD2 is a possible D gene (5 bases). V was shortened by 0 bases and J by 1 base, with 7 bases between the two germline ends. This CDR3 contains 15 residues. The V gene's germline CDR1 is SGHRS and CDR2 YFSETQ. CDR3: CASSLEGGNTGELFF. DNA of the CDR3: TGCGCCAGCAGCTTGGAAGGAGGGAACACCGGGGAGCTGTTTTTT.

This clonotype was detected many times. V gene TRBV7-2 combines with J gene TRBJ2-3; TRBD2 agrees at 8 bases. The germline V gene has CDR1 SGHTA and CDR2 FQGNSA. J was trimmed by 9 bases and V by 5 bases; bases with no gene match: 13. The CDR3 covers 15 residues. The CDR3 sequence is CASSPAGGGQVTQYF. CDR3 in DNA: TGTGCCAGCAGCCCGGCCGGGGGGGGCCAGGTCACGCAGTATTTT.

The chain has TRBV20-1 and TRBJ1-3; D gene uncertain. Trimming removed 3 bases from V and 5 bases from J, with 8 bases in between. This CDR3 comprises 12 residues. CDR1 and CDR2 (germline): DFQATT, SNEGSKA (reference sequence). The CDR3 sequence: CSASARRNTIYF. Written as DNA, the CDR3 is TGCAGTGCTAGTGCCAGGAGAAACACCATATATTTT.

This clonotype was counted ten times or more. The CDR3 nucleotides are TGTGCCAGCAGCCCCGGGCAGCCAAATTCACCCCTCCACTTT. Amino acids: CASSPGQPNSPLHF. This sequence joins TRBV7-6 and TRBJ1-6; D gene uncertain. Trimming cost V 5 bases and J 7 bases, with 12 bases left between them. Germline-derived CDR1 and CDR2 are SGHVS and FNYEAQ. The CDR3 has 14 amino acids.

Note on this clonotype: A much bigger clone sits one base away, suggesting this may be a read error. V is TRBV10-3 and J is TRBJ2-7; 8 nucleotides agree with TRBD2. Germline lookup yields CDR1 ENHRY and CDR2 SYGVKD. The length of the CDR3 is 14 residues. V trimming: 6 bases; J trimming: 7 bases; junction bases outside the gene matches: 11. CDR3 sequence: CAIRTSVRMTEQYF. The CDR3 DNA is TGTGCCATCAGGACTAGCGTTCGAATGACTGAGCAGTACTTC.

This clonotype appeared a single time. This sequence joins TRBV6-2 or TRBV6-3 and TRBJ1-1; no clear D gene. Germline loops: CDR1 MNHEY, CDR2 SVGEGT. This CDR3 contains 14 residues. Trimming shortened V by 7 bases and J by 3 bases, and 15 bases separated the two germline ends. CDR3 sequence: CASTRVSQDTEAFF. CDR3 nucleotide sequence: TGTGCCAGCACTCGGGTTTCCCAGGACACTGAAGCTTTCTTT.

This clonotype has a count of ten or more. The chain joins TRBV21-1 to TRBJ1-2. TRBV21-1 is flagged as a pseudogene. The CDR3 has 12 residues. CDR3 region: CASTPRNYGYTF. Here the CDR3 DNA reads TGTGCCAGCACCCCGCGGAACTATGGCTACACCTTC.

This clonotype was seen a handful of times. V gene TRBV7-2 combines with J gene TRBJ1-6; no reliable D call. The CDR3 spans 15 residues. V lost 1 base and J lost 6, with 10 bases in between. Germline loops: CDR1 SGHTA, CDR2 FQGNSA. The CDR3 DNA sequence: TGTGCCAGCAGCTTAGAGGAGGCCTTTAATTCACCCCTCCACTTT. Protein: CASSLEEAFNSPLHF. The variable domain in full, with the rest retrieved from reference TRBV7-2 and TRBJ1-6, is GAGVSQSPSNKVTEKGKDVELRCDPISGHTALYWYRQSLGQGLEFLIYFQGNSAPDKSGLPSDRFSAERTGGSVSTLTIQRTQQEDSAVYLCASSLEEAFNSPLHFGNGTRLTVT.

The J gene is TRBJ1-1, the V gene TRBV5-6, with 7 bases lining up with TRBD1. Germline V gene sequence: CDR1 SGHDT, CDR2 YYEEEE. The CDR3 extends over 14 amino acids. The junction had 12 bases not matched to a gene; V was cut back by 2 bases and J by 11 bases. The CDR3 DNA follows: TGTGCCAGCAGCTTAGGGGGCGCAGGACTGGAGGCTTTCTTT. As protein: CASSLGGAGLEAFF.

This clonotype was seen more than once but under ten times. The chain is built from TRBV9 and TRBJ2-5; D is tentatively TRBD1 or TRBD2 (5 bases each). Trimming left V 0 bases short and J 9 bases short, with 12 bases between. The CDR3 totals 13 residues. CDR1 is SGDLS, CDR2 YYNGEE, per germline. The CDR3 spells CASSVGRLGAQYF. In DNA, the CDR3 is TGTGCCAGCAGCGTAGGTCGGCTGGGGGCCCAGTACTTC. Full variable domain (rest looked up from reference TRBV9 and TRBJ2-5): DSGVTQTPKHLITATGQRVTLRCSPRSGDLSVYWYQQSLDQGLQFLIQYYNGEERAKGNILERFSAQQFPDLHSELNLSSLELGDSALYFCASSVGRLGAQYFGPGTRLLVL.

This clonotype was recorded a few times. This may come from a read error, since a much larger clone is one base off. CDR3 region: CASSQDHGTSSPYNEQYF. DNA for the CDR3: TGTGCCAGCAGCCAAGATCACGGGACTAGCTCTCCCTACAATGAGCAGTACTTC. The rearrangement links TRBV4-2 to TRBJ2-1; TRBD2 agrees at 9 bases. The J call may be mistaken, given a closer DNA end match to TRBJ2-7. The CDR3 length is 18 residues. Germline CDR1 reads LGHNA; CDR2 reads YNFKEQ.

This clonotype appeared many times. The gene calls are TRBV7-2 and TRBJ2-3; perhaps TRBD1 as D (6 bases). The ends were cut back, 1 base at V and 4 bases at J, with 12 bases in the middle. The CDR3 extends over 15 amino acids. CDR1 is SGHTA and CDR2 is FQGNSA in the germline V gene. CDR3 protein: CASSLVTRGSDTQYF. DNA of the CDR3: TGTGCCAGCAGCTTAGTTACCAGGGGTTCAGATACGCAGTATTTT.

This clonotype was detected a few times. This may come from a read error, since a much larger clone is one base off. The chain is built from TRBV5-1 and TRBJ2-5; 7 nucleotides line up with TRBD2. The V and J ends lost 4 bases and 11 bases, in that order; junction bases with no gene match: 20. Germline assignment: CDR1 SGHRS and CDR2 YFSETQ. The CDR3 spans 16 residues. The CDR3 region is CASSRLGLEGGNEQYF. The CDR3 DNA reads as TGCGCCAGCAGCCGCCTAGGGCTGGAGGGAGGGAATGAGCAGTACTTC.